This record looks at one T cell receptor beta chain sequence and its context. Antigen specificity is unknown. One base away lies a much larger clone, so this may be a sequencing read error. This sample is drawn from a study of T cells in Graves' hyperthyroidism and ophthalmopathy. Whole-study results and caveats: Blood also carried most thyroid clonotypes expanded above 0.001.

RNA transcripts gave rise to amplified TCR beta CDR3 regions. An initial round of RT-PCR targeting the TCR CDR3 relied on the HTBI primer set. TCRdb re-derived calls from the multiplex PCR reads in MiXCR, one entry per CDR3 protein. Of roughly 700,000 distinct CDR3 sequences in the sample, around a third were seen once. Trimming pared 6 bases from V and 12 bases from J, leaving 23 bases between. The CDR3 extends over 14 amino acids. The sequencing input was blood. The sequence came from a woman between 40 and 50 years old with Graves' hyperthyroidism. This chain joins TRBV12-3 or TRBV12-4 and TRBJ1-2; a weak D match, TRBD1 (5 bases). The CDR3 DNA sequence: TGTGCCAGCAGCCCTTTACTCCGGGACGCGCCCGACACCTTC. Its translation is CASSPLLRDAPDTF.